The T cell receptor (beta chain) described here comes from a study of T cells in Graves' hyperthyroidism and ophthalmopathy. In making diagnoses, clinical symptoms, serum thyroxine and TRAb, thyroid ultrasound and orbital computed tomography were all used. The study's findings and limits: The authors' 13 V-J model separated ophthalmopathy from stable hyperthyroidism. Most thyroid clonotypes that were expanded above 0.001 also turned up in blood.

TCR beta CDR3 regions were amplified from RNA transcripts. A set of HTBI primers served as the primers for a first-round RT-PCR of the TCR CDR3. In TCRdb, the multiplex PCR reads were re-called with MiXCR into one record per CDR3 protein. The data contain approximately 510,000 distinct CDR3 sequences, roughly 45% of them singletons. About this clonotype: Its target is unknown.

The V gene's germline CDR1 is WSHSY and CDR2 SAAADI. V trimming: 2 bases; J trimming: 5 bases; junction bases outside the gene matches: 5. The CDR3 runs 15 residues. The gene calls are TRBV10-2 and TRBJ2-5; 10 nucleotides line up with TRBD2. The sequence was obtained from an adult woman with Graves' disease, either hyperthyroidism or ophthalmopathy (not recorded which). Sequenced sample: peripheral blood or thyroid tissue (not recorded which). The CDR3 spells CASSELGTSAETQYF. CDR3 DNA: TGCGCCAGCAGTGAGCTGGGGACTAGCGCGGAGACCCAGTACTTC.